These T cell receptor beta chains were read from a single sample in a study of CD8 T cells in ankylosing spondylitis. Using its own MiXCR run on the 5' RACE reads, TCRdb lists one record per CDR3 protein. The table records roughly 350,000 distinct CDR3 sequences, roughly 8% of them present only once. Material: blood, either unsorted or a sorted T cell fraction (not recorded which). Source of these receptors: a male donor with ankylosing spondylitis. Each CDR3 is given with its conserved first and last residue. D genes are given only for firm matches. A clone size is listed for some rows: how often the clone was seen (once, few, many), or a class if it is expanded.

d_gene: .; v_gene: TRBV3-1; len: 17; j_gene: TRBJ2-5; abundance: .; CDR3aa: CASSQTSTGAVQETQYF; CDR3nt: TGTGCCAGCAGCCAAACTTCAACCGGGGCCGTGCAAGAGACCCAGTACTTC
d_gene: .; v_gene: TRBV3-1; len: 17; j_gene: TRBJ1-5; abundance: many; CDR3aa: CASSPSDRYYSNQPQHF; CDR3nt: TGTGCCAGCAGCCCCTCGGACAGATATTATAGCAATCAGCCCCAGCATTTT
d_gene: .; v_gene: TRBV28; len: 14; j_gene: TRBJ1-1; abundance: many; CDR3aa: CASRPTALNTEAFF; CDR3nt: TGTGCCAGCAGACCGACAGCCCTGAACACTGAAGCTTTCTTT
d_gene: .; v_gene: TRBV29-1; len: 13; j_gene: TRBJ2-7; abundance: few; CDR3aa: CSVRRISSYEQYF; CDR3nt: TGCAGCGTTCGGAGGATTAGCTCCTACGAGCAGTACTTC
d_gene: .; v_gene: TRBV6-1; len: 15; j_gene: TRBJ2-1; abundance: many; CDR3aa: CASRPGHGGYNEQFF; CDR3nt: TGTGCCAGCAGACCCGGCCACGGAGGTTACAATGAGCAGTTCTTC
d_gene: .; v_gene: TRBV5-1; len: 14; j_gene: TRBJ1-1; abundance: .; CDR3aa: CASSLPSEDTEAFF; CDR3nt: TGCGCCAGCAGCTTACCTTCTGAGGACACTGAAGCTTTCTTT
d_gene: .; v_gene: TRBV29-1; len: 15; j_gene: TRBJ2-1; abundance: few; CDR3aa: CSVGSPLGSYNEQFF; CDR3nt: TGCAGCGTTGGATCGCCCCTAGGGTCCTACAATGAGCAGTTCTTC
d_gene: TRBD2; v_gene: TRBV9; len: 15; j_gene: TRBJ2-5; abundance: few; CDR3aa: CASSPMGLAEETQYF; CDR3nt: TGTGCCAGCAGCCCCATGGGACTAGCGGAAGAGACCCAGTACTTC
d_gene: .; v_gene: TRBV5-1; len: 15; j_gene: TRBJ1-6; abundance: few; CDR3aa: CASSGTGTRPSPLHF; CDR3nt: TGCGCCAGCAGCGGAACCGGGACTCGGCCCTCACCCCTCCACTTT
d_gene: .; v_gene: TRBV9; len: 14; j_gene: TRBJ1-5; abundance: many; CDR3aa: CASSEGLFNQPQHF; CDR3nt: TGTGCCAGCAGCGAAGGGTTGTTCAATCAGCCCCAGCATTTT
d_gene: .; v_gene: TRBV20-1; len: 13; j_gene: TRBJ2-7; abundance: many; CDR3aa: CSGRRAPSYEQYF; CDR3nt: TGCAGTGGTCGGAGGGCCCCCAGCTACGAGCAGTACTTC
d_gene: .; v_gene: TRBV7-8; len: 15; j_gene: TRBJ2-7; abundance: .; CDR3aa: CASSLALLGPHEQYF; CDR3nt: TGTGCCAGCAGCTTAGCTTTACTAGGTCCCCACGAGCAGTACTTC
d_gene: TRBD1; v_gene: TRBV5-1; len: 14; j_gene: TRBJ2-7; abundance: many; CDR3aa: CASSKGTGAYEQYF; CDR3nt: TGCGCCAGCAGCAAGGGGACAGGGGCCTACGAGCAGTACTTC
d_gene: .; v_gene: TRBV12-3/TRBV12-4; len: 13; j_gene: TRBJ2-1; abundance: many; CDR3aa: CASSWTGLNEQFF; CDR3nt: TGTGCCAGCAGTTGGACGGGGTTAAATGAGCAGTTCTTC
d_gene: .; v_gene: TRBV7-9; len: 14; j_gene: TRBJ2-5; abundance: few; CDR3aa: CASSRTGDAETQYF; CDR3nt: TGTGCCAGCAGCCGAACAGGAGATGCGGAGACCCAGTACTTC
d_gene: TRBD1; v_gene: TRBV27; len: 15; j_gene: TRBJ2-7; abundance: many; CDR3aa: CASSPQLDRGYEQYF; CDR3nt: TGTGCCAGCAGTCCGCAATTGGACAGGGGTTACGAGCAGTACTTC